A selection of T cell receptor beta chains follows, all from one sample in a study of cytomegalovirus exposure and HLA in healthy donors. The assay was immunoSEQ multiplex PCR, and TCRdb's table has in-frame clones only and misses some. The table shows fewer than 130,000 clones, with roughly 90% occurring only once. Sequenced input: PBMCs. Receptors originate from a woman in her 30s in good health and CMV-seropositive. CDR3s include the opening cysteine and the closing phenylalanine or tryptophan. A D gene is named only where the DNA matches it firmly. For some rows the clone size is stated as once, few or many, or as a class when expanded; others skip it.

TRBJ1-6,NA,13,TRBD1,TRBV18,CASTGQGNSPLHF,TGTGCCAGCACCGGACAGGGAAATTCACCCCTCCACTTT
TRBJ2-5,NA,15,NA,TRBV4-3,CASSLEVQLAETQYF,TGCGCCAGCAGCCTTGAGGTCCAGCTGGCAGAGACCCAGTACTTC
TRBJ2-3,few,14,NA,TRBV6-1,CASSEPQGPDTQYF,TGTGCCAGCAGTGAACCGCAGGGCCCAGATACGCAGTATTTT
TRBJ1-2,NA,15,TRBD1,TRBV12-5,CASTGQGNNRYGYTF,TGTGCTAGTACGGGACAGGGAAATAATCGCTATGGCTACACCTTC
TRBJ2-2,NA,16,NA,TRBV7-9,CASTPYGLASTGELFF,TGTGCCAGCACCCCTTACGGCCTAGCGAGCACCGGGGAGCTGTTTTTT
TRBJ1-2,NA,16,TRBD1,TRBV4-1,CASSKPGQLGNYGYTF,TGCGCCAGCAGCAAGCCGGGACAGCTGGGAAACTATGGCTACACCTTC
TRBJ2-4,once,17,NA,TRBV10-2,CASSEPWGGRAKNIQYF,TGCGCCAGCAGTGAGCCGTGGGGAGGCAGGGCCAAAAACATTCAGTACTTC
TRBJ2-7,NA,15,NA,TRBV28,CASSLVGQGRYEQYF,TGTGCCAGCAGTTTAGTGGGGCAGGGGAGATACGAGCAGTACTTC
TRBJ2-3,NA,19,TRBD1,TRBV18,CASSNRIGQGASSTDTQYF,TGTGCCAGCTCAAATCGGATTGGACAGGGGGCTTCTAGCACAGATACGCAGTATTTT
TRBJ2-7,NA,14,NA,TRBV5-4,CASSLAGSPYEQYF,TGTGCCAGCAGCTTGGCCGGTTCACCCTACGAGCAGTACTTC
TRBJ2-3,NA,14,TRBD2,TRBV6-4,CASSDGGGTDTQYF,TGTGCCAGCAGTGACGGCGGGGGTACAGATACGCAGTATTTT
TRBJ2-1,NA,14,NA,TRBV5-6,CASSRDWRNNEQFF,TGTGCCAGCAGCAGGGACTGGAGAAACAATGAGCAGTTCTTC
TRBJ2-3,NA,11,NA,TRBV25-1,CASSESGSQYF,TGTGCCAGCAGTGAAAGCGGCTCGCAGTATTTT
TRBJ2-1,NA,14,TRBD2,TRBV10-3,CAIGLAVSYNEQFF,TGTGCCATCGGACTAGCGGTTTCCTACAATGAGCAGTTCTTC
TRBJ2-5,NA,16,NA,TRBV10-3,CAISGSARQVQETQYF,TGTGCCATCAGTGGGTCTGCGCGACAGGTTCAAGAGACCCAGTACTTC
TRBJ2-7,NA,18,TRBD2,TRBV7-2,CASSARPSLAGARHEQYF,TGTGCCAGCAGCGCGAGACCCTCACTAGCGGGAGCTCGGCACGAGCAGTACTTC
TRBJ1-6,NA,15,TRBD1,TRBV5-5,CASSPGQGGGSPLHF,TGTGCCAGCAGCCCGGGACAGGGTGGAGGTTCACCCCTCCACTTT
TRBJ1-3,NA,16,TRBD1,TRBV28,CASSPPGQGSGNTIYF,TGTGCCAGCAGTCCCCCGGGACAGGGTTCTGGAAACACCATATATTTT
TRBJ1-3,NA,15,NA,TRBV28,CASSLGGAEGNTIYF,TGTGCCAGCAGTTTAGGGGGGGCGGAAGGAAACACCATATATTTT
TRBJ1-2,few,14,TRBD1,TRBV6-1,CASSQTGLVGGYTF,TGTGCCAGCAGTCAGACAGGGCTTGTCGGTGGCTACACCTTC
TRBJ1-1,NA,14,NA,TRBV4-1,CASSQGSLNTEAFF,TGCGCCAGCAGCCAAGGGAGTTTGAACACTGAAGCTTTCTTT
TRBJ1-4,NA,14,NA,TRBV6-5,CASSDGTQNEKLFF,TGTGCCAGCAGTGACGGGACACAGAATGAAAAACTGTTTTTT
TRBJ1-5,NA,13,NA,TRBV4-1,CASSRAPYQPQHF,TGCGCCAGCAGCCGGGCACCGTATCAGCCCCAGCATTTT
TRBJ2-2,NA,15,NA,TRBV11-2,CASSLSGRNTGELFF,TGTGCCAGCAGCTTAAGTGGGAGGAACACCGGGGAGCTGTTTTTT
TRBJ1-2,NA,13,NA,TRBV28,CASMSVPNYGYTF,TGTGCCAGCATGTCGGTGCCGAACTATGGCTACACCTTC
TRBJ2-7,NA,17,TRBD2,TRBV9,CASSARGVAGGDYEQYF,TGTGCCAGCAGCGCCCGGGGAGTTGCGGGAGGAGACTACGAGCAGTACTTC
TRBJ1-2,NA,12,NA,TRBV10-3,CAISESESGYTF,TGTGCCATCAGTGAGTCAGAGTCTGGCTACACCTTC
TRBJ1-3,few,15,NA,TRBV6-1,CASSEEEGGGNTIYF,TGTGCCAGCAGTGAAGAGGAGGGAGGCGGAAACACCATATATTTT
TRBJ2-2,NA,15,NA,TRBV15,CATSRGAGHTGELFF,TGTGCCACCAGCAGAGGGGCGGGGCATACCGGGGAGCTGTTTTTT
TRBJ1-2,NA,11,NA,TRBV2,CARREVPGYTF,TGTGCCAGGAGGGAGGTGCCTGGCTACACCTTC
TRBJ2-3,NA,15,TRBD2,TRBV28,CASSLSLAGGDTQYF,TGTGCCAGCAGTTTAAGTCTAGCGGGGGGAGATACGCAGTATTTT
TRBJ2-1,NA,15,TRBD2,TRBV5-1,CASSFGAGGLDEQFF,TGCGCCAGCAGCTTCGGAGCGGGGGGCCTCGATGAGCAGTTCTTC
TRBJ1-1,NA,14,NA,TRBV28,CASSSGLGDTEAFF,TGTGCCAGCAGTTCGGGACTGGGGGACACTGAAGCTTTCTTT
TRBJ2-7,NA,13,TRBD1,TRBV6-1,CARIWDRGHEQYF,TGTGCCAGGATTTGGGACAGGGGGCACGAGCAGTACTTC
TRBJ1-6,NA,14,TRBD1,TRBV5-8,CASSLLQGVSPLHF,TGTGCCAGCAGCTTGTTGCAGGGGGTTTCACCCCTCCACTTT